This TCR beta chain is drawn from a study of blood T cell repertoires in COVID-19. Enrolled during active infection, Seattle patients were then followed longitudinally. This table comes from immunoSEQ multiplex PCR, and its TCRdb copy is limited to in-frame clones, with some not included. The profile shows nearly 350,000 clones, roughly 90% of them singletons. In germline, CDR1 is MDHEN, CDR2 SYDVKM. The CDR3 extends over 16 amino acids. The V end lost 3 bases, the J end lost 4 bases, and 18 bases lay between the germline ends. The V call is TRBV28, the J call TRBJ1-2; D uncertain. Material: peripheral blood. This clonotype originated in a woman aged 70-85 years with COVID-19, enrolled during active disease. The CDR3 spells CASSLTGVLSPYGYTF. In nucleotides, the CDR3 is TGTGCCAGCAGTTTGACGGGAGTTCTCTCTCCCTATGGCTACACCTTC.